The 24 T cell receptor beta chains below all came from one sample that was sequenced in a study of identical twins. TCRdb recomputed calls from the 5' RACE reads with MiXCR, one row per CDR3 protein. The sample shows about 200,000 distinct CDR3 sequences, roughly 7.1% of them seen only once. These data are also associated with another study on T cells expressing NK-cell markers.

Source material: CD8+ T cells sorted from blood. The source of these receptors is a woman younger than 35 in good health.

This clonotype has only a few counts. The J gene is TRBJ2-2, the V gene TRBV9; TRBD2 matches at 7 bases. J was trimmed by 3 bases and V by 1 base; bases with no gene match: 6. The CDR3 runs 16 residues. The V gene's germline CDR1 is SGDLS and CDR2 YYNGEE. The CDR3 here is CASSVNPSGDTGELFF. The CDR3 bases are TGTGCCAGCAGCGTAAACCCTAGCGGAGACACCGGGGAGCTGTTTTTT.

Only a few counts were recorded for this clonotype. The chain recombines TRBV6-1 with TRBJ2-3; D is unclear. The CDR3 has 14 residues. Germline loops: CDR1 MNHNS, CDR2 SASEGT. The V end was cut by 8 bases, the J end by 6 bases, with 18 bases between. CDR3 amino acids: CASGPAPGLDTQYF. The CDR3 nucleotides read TGTGCCAGCGGGCCAGCCCCGGGCCTCGATACGCAGTATTTT.

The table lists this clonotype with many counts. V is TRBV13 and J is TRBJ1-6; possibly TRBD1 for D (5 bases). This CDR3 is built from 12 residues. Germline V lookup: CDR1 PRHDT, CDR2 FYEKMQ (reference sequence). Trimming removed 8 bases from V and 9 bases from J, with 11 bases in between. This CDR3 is CASGDGGSPLHF. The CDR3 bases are TGTGCCAGCGGGGACGGTGGTTCACCCCTCCACTTT.

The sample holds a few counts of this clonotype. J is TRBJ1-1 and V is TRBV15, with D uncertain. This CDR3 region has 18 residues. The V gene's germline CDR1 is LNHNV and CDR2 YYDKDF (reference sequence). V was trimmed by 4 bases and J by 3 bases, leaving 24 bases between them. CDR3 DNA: TGTGCCACCAGCAATCCTGGCGGTTTCCCGGGTGTGGACACTGAAGCTTTCTTT. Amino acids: CATSNPGGFPGVDTEAFF.

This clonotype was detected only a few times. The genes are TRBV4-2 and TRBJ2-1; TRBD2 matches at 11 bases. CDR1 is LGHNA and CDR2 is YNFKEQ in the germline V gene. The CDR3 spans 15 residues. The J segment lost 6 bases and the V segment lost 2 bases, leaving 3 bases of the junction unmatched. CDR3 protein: CASSQLAGGPNEQFF. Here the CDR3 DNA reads TGTGCCAGCAGCCAATTAGCGGGGGGGCCCAATGAGCAGTTCTTC.

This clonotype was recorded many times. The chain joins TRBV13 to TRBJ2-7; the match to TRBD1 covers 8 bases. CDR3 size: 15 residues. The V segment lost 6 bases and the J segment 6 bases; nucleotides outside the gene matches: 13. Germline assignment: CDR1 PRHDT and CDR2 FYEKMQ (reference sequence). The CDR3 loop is CASRSADRGGVEQYF. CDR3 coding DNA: TGTGCCAGCAGATCGGCCGACAGGGGCGGTGTCGAGCAGTACTTC. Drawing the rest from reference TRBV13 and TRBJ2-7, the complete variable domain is AAGVIQSPRHLIKEKRETATLKCYPIPRHDTVYWYQQGPGQDPQFLISFYEKMQSDKGSIPDRFSAQQFSDYHSELNMSSLELGDSALYFCASRSADRGGVEQYFGPGTRLTVT.

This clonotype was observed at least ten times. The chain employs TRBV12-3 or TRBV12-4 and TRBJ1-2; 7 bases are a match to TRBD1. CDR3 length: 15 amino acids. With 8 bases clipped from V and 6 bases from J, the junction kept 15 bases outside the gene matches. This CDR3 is CASASSTGRQDGYTF. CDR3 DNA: TGTGCCAGCGCTTCGTCGACAGGGAGGCAGGATGGCTACACCTTC.

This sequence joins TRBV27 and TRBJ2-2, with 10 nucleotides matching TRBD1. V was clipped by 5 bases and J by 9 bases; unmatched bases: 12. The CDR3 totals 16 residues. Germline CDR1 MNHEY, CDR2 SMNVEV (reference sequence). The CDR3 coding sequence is TGTGCCAGCAGTCCGTACCGGGACAGGGGACCCAGGGAGCTGTTTTTT. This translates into CASSPYRDRGPRELFF.

Here the CDR3 reads CASSLGGNIYEQYF. CDR3 in DNA: TGTGCCAGCAGCTTAGGGGGGAATATCTACGAGCAGTACTTC. The chain has TRBV7-6 and TRBJ2-7; D possibly uses TRBD1 or TRBD2 (5 bases each). Germline V gene sequence: CDR1 SGHVS, CDR2 FNYEAQ. The V end lost 1 base, the J end lost 3 bases, and 10 bases lay between the germline ends. This CDR3 has 14 residues.

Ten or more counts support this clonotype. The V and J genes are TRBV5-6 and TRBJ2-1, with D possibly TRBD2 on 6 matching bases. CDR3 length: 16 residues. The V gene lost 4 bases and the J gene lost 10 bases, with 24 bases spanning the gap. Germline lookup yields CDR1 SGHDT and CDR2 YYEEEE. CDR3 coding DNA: TGTGCCAGCAGCCCGGATCTAGCGTCCACCATGAGGGAGCAGTTCTTC. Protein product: CASSPDLASTMREQFF.

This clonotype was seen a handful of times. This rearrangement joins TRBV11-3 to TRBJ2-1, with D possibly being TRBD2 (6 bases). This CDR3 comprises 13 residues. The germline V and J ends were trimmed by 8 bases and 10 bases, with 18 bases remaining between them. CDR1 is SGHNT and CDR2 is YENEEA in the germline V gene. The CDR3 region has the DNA TGTGCCAGCGGGGTGGGGACGGCGGGGGAGCAGTTCTTC. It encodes CASGVGTAGEQFF.

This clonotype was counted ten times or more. CDR3 in amino acids: CSARDRASGGYQETQYF. In nucleotides, the CDR3 is TGCAGTGCTAGAGATCGGGCTAGCGGGGGCTACCAAGAGACCCAGTACTTC. This chain joins TRBV20-1 and TRBJ2-5; 10 positions agree with TRBD2. V shed 0 bases and J 0 bases; nucleotides not matched to a gene: 7. Germline CDR1 DFQATT, CDR2 SNEGSKA (reference sequence). The CDR3 extends over 17 amino acids.

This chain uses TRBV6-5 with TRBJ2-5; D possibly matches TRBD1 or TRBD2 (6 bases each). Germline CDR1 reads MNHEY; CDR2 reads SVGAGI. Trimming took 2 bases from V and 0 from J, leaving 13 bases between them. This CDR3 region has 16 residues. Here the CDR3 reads CASSYRGGMNQETQYF. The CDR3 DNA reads TGTGCCAGCAGTTACAGAGGGGGGATGAACCAAGAGACCCAGTACTTC.

The CDR3 loop is CASSGGPYNEQFF. As DNA, the CDR3 is TGTGCCAGCAGCGGGGGGCCCTACAATGAGCAGTTCTTC. The chain uses TRBV9 and TRBJ2-1, with D perhaps TRBD1 (6 bases). From germline, CDR1 is SGDLS and CDR2 YYNGEE. This CDR3 has 13 residues. V shed 3 bases and J shed 2 bases, with 6 bases lying between them.

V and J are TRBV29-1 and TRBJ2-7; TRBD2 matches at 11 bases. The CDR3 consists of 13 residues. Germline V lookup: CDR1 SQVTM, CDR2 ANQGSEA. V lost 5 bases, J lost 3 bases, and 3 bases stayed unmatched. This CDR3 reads CSVTSGSIYEQYF. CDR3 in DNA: TGCAGCGTTACTAGCGGGAGTATCTACGAGCAGTACTTC.

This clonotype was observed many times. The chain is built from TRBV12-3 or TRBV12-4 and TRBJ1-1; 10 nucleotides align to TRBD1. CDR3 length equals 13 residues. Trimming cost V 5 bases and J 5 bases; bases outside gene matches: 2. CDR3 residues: CASSGQGDTEAFF. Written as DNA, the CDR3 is TGTGCCAGCAGTGGACAGGGGGATACTGAAGCTTTCTTT.

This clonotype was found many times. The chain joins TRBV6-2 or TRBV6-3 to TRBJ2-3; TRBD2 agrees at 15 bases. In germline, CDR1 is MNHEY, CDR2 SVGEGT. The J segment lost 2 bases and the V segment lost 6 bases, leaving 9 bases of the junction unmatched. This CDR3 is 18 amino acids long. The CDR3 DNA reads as TGTGCCAGCAGGGACTCGGGACTAGCGGGAGGAAACACAGATACGCAGTATTTT. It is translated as CASRDSGLAGGNTDTQYF.

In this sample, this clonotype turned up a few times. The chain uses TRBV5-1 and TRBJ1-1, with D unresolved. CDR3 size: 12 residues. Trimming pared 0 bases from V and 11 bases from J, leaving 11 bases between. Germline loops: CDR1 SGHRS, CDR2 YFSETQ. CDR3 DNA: TGCGCCAGCAGCTTGGACGGATATGGGGCTTTCTTT. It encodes CASSLDGYGAFF.

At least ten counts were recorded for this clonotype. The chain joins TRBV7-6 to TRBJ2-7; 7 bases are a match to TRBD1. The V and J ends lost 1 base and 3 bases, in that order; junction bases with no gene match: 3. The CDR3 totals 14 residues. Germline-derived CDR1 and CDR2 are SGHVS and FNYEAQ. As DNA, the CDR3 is TGTGCCAGCAGCTTAGGACAGGGAAACTACGAGCAGTACTTC. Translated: CASSLGQGNYEQYF.

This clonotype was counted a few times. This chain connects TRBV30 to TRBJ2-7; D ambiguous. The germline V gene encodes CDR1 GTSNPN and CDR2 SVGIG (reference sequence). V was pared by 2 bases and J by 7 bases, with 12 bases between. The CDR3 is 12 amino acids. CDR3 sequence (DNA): TGTGCCTGGAGTAGCATGAAAACGGAGCAGTACTTC. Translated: CAWSSMKTEQYF.

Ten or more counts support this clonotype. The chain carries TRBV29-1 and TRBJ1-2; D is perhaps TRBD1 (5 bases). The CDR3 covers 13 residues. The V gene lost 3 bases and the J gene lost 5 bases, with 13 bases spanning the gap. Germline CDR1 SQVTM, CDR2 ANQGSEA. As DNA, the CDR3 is TGCAGCGTTGAGGGGGAGACCCGGTATGGCTACACCTTC. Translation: CSVEGETRYGYTF.

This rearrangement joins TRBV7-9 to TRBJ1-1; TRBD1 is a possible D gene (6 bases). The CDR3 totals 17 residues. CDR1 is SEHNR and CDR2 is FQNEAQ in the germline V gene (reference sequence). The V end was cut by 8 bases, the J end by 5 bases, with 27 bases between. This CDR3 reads CASGWVGGMAQGTEAFF. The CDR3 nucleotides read TGTGCCAGCGGGTGGGTGGGGGGAATGGCGCAGGGGACTGAAGCTTTCTTT. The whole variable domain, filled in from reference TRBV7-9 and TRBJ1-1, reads DTGVSQNPRHKITKRGQNVTFRCDPISEHNRLYWYRQTLGQGPEFLTYFQNEAQLEKSRLLSDRFSAERPKGSFSTLEIQRTEQGDSAMYLCASGWVGGMAQGTEAFFGQGTRLTVV.

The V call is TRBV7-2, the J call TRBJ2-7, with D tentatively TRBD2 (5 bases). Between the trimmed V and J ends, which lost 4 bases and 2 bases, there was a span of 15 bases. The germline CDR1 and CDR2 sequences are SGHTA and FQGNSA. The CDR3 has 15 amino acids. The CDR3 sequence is CASSYRTSLPYEQYF. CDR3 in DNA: TGTGCCAGCAGCTACCGGACTTCACTCCCCTACGAGCAGTACTTC.

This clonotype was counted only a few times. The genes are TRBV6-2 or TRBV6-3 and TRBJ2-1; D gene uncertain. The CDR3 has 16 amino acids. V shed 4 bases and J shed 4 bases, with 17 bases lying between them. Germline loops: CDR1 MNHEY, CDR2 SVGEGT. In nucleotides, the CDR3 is TGTGCCAGCAGTTGGGTGGCGGAACAGCCTTACAATGAGCAGTTCTTC. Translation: CASSWVAEQPYNEQFF.